One and the same sample provided the 8 T cell receptor beta chains below, sequenced in a study of cytomegalovirus exposure and HLA in healthy donors. Primers included in the PCR were 60 Vbeta and 13 Jbeta primers. TCRdb's table, derived via immunoSEQ multiplex PCR, lists solely in-frame clones and lacks some. The top ten hold roughly 4.5% of the sample, which has 140,000 or so clones, 75% to 85% seen once. The sample consisted of PBMCs. The receptors were sampled from a man aged 40-50 years in good health and CMV-seronegative.

The rearrangement links TRBV7-8 to TRBJ1-1; D ambiguous. This CDR3 has 15 residues. Trimming took 1 base from V and 2 from J, leaving 11 bases between them. Germline values: CDR1 SGHVS, CDR2 FQNEAQ. CDR3 sequence (DNA): TGTGCCAGCAGCTTAGTTCGGGGAACAAACACTGAAGCTTTCTTT. It codes for CASSLVRGTNTEAFF.

The chain carries TRBV28 and TRBJ2-5; TRBD1 matches 7 bases. The CDR3 covers 14 residues. Germline trimming cut 3 bases from V and 3 bases from J; bases unmatched to any gene: 4. Germline loops: CDR1 MDHEN, CDR2 SYDVKM. The CDR3 reads CASSFRDRKETQYF. The DNA of the CDR3 is TGTGCCAGCAGTTTCCGGGACAGAAAAGAGACCCAGTACTTC.

The chain employs TRBV18 and TRBJ2-2; D gene unclear. V lost 4 bases and J lost 3, with 6 bases in between. The CDR3 runs 13 residues. Germline CDR1 is KGHSH and CDR2 is LQKENI. The DNA for the CDR3 is TGTGCCAGCTCACTCCGAGACACCGGGGAGCTGTTTTTT. Residues: CASSLRDTGELFF. The full variable domain, in which reference TRBV18 and TRBJ2-2 provide the parts outside the CDR3, is NAGVMQNPRHLVRRRGQEARLRCSPMKGHSHVYWYRQLPEEGLKFMVYLQKENIIDESGMPKERFSAEFPKEGPSILRIQQVVRGDSAAYFCASSLRDTGELFFGEGSRLTVL.

This clone was detected a few times. The genes are TRBV5-1 and TRBJ1-1; a weak D match, TRBD1 (5 bases). The CDR3 sequence is 13 residues long. Germline CDR1 SGHRS, CDR2 YFSETQ. Deletions cut 1 base from V and 4 bases from J, with 8 bases between. CDR3 in amino acids: CASSLTRATEAFF. The DNA for the CDR3 is TGCGCCAGCAGCTTGACCAGGGCCACTGAAGCTTTCTTT. Variable domain in full (rest from reference TRBV5-1 and TRBJ1-1): KAGVTQTPRYLIKTRGQQVTLSCSPISGHRSVSWYQQTPGQGLQFLFEYFSETQRNKGNFPGRFSGRQFSNSRSEMNVSTLELGDSALYLCASSLTRATEAFFGQGTRLTVV.

Details on this clone: The conserved phenylalanine or tryptophan is not found at the CDR3 terminus, so this likely reflects a read error. The chain recombines TRBV25-1 with TRBJ1-6, with a weak D call TRBD1 (6 bases). CDR3 size: 14 residues. Trimming took off 7 bases at V and 6 bases at J, with 13 bases between the two ends. CDR1 and CDR2 from the germline V gene are MGHDK and SYGVNS. The CDR3 reads CASKRGTANSPLHL. The CDR3 nucleotides are TGTGCCAGCAAAAGGGGGACGGCTAATTCACCCCTCCACCTT.

V is TRBV19 and J is TRBJ1-2; possible D gene TRBD1, 6 bases. Germline V gives CDR1 LNHDA, CDR2 SQIVND (reference sequence). The CDR3 is made up of 21 amino acids. Trimming removed 7 bases from V and 1 base from J, with 34 bases in between. CDR3 sequence: CASNDHIGAGDHVNLNYGYTF. The CDR3 region has the DNA TGTGCCAGTAACGACCACATTGGGGCAGGGGACCACGTTAACCTTAACTATGGCTACACCTTC.

The V gene is TRBV27, the J gene TRBJ1-5, with TRBD1 matching over 8 bases. Germline loops: CDR1 MNHEY, CDR2 SMNVEV (reference sequence). The CDR3 spans 15 residues. The J segment lost 2 bases and the V segment lost 6 bases, leaving 6 bases of the junction unmatched. The CDR3 protein is CASSRDRSRNQPQHF. The CDR3 bases are TGTGCCAGCAGCCGGGACAGGTCGCGCAATCAGCCCCAGCATTTT.

This clone came up a few times. V usage is TRBV18 and J usage is TRBJ1-5; the D gene is possibly TRBD1 (5 bases). From germline, CDR1 is KGHSH and CDR2 LQKENI. The length of the CDR3 is 15 residues. The V end was cut by 2 bases, the J end by 5 bases, with 13 bases between. This CDR3 reads CASSPEKGPDQPQHF. The CDR3 DNA is TGTGCCAGCTCACCAGAAAAGGGGCCGGATCAGCCCCAGCATTTT.